The rows below give T cell receptor beta chains drawn from one sample of a study of identical twins. Each CDR3 protein gets one entry after TCRdb re-called the 5' RACE reads with MiXCR. Of fewer than 650,000 distinct CDR3 sequences listed, 7.1% were seen once; the top ten hold less than 2%. The data also belong to a second study, concerning yellow fever vaccine responses in identical twins.

The sample taken for sequencing was PBMCs. All receptors come from a woman in her late teens or twenties in good health. CDR3s include the opening cysteine and the closing phenylalanine or tryptophan.

CDR3: CASSLGARVYTEAFF; J: TRBJ1-1; V: TRBV27; length: 15
CDR3: CASSLTGTSGRDTGELFF; J: TRBJ2-2; V: TRBV5-6; length: 18
CDR3: CASSLASKAGGMKNTGELFF; J: TRBJ2-2; V: TRBV7-8; length: 20
CDR3: CASSLLTYEQYF; J: TRBJ2-7; V: TRBV5-6; length: 12
CDR3: CASSLAGRAQETQYF; J: TRBJ2-5; V: TRBV11-2; length: 15
CDR3: CASRGSAGPPNTQYF; J: TRBJ2-3; V: TRBV27; length: 15
CDR3: CASILQGQKGGYTF; J: TRBJ1-2; V: TRBV28; length: 14
CDR3: CAISESKGGNTEAFF; J: TRBJ1-1; V: TRBV10-3; length: 15
CDR3: CASSQGTLETQYF; J: TRBJ2-5; V: TRBV4-1; length: 13
CDR3: CASSHSQRNEQFF; J: TRBJ2-1; V: TRBV3-1; length: 13
CDR3: CASSLYRWETQYF; J: TRBJ2-5; V: TRBV12-3/TRBV12-4; length: 13
CDR3: CSVEVFPGGEQFF; J: TRBJ2-1; V: TRBV29-1; length: 13
CDR3: CASRPQGLAGRNEQFF; J: TRBJ2-1; V: TRBV5-1; length: 16
CDR3: CAIMRTSVDNEQFF; J: TRBJ2-1; V: TRBV10-3; length: 14
CDR3: CATSRLPGGPDTQYF; J: TRBJ2-3; V: TRBV15; length: 15
CDR3: CASSNRTVYSTDTQYF; J: TRBJ2-3; V: TRBV13; length: 16
CDR3: CASSQDRAIGNTEAFF; J: TRBJ1-1; V: TRBV3-1; length: 16
CDR3: CSASGLAGDAYEQYF; J: TRBJ2-7; V: TRBV20-1; length: 15
CDR3: CASSPTGALVAYNEQFF; J: TRBJ2-1; V: TRBV2; length: 17
CDR3: CATSDFNREETQYF; J: TRBJ2-5; V: TRBV24-1; length: 14
CDR3: CASSDRPGNEQFF; J: TRBJ2-1; V: TRBV5-1; length: 13
CDR3: CASSQRQKLTYEQYF; J: TRBJ2-7; V: TRBV11-2; length: 15
CDR3: CSVVHGGPNTGELFF; J: TRBJ2-2; V: TRBV29-1; length: 15
CDR3: CASSLNAYSNQPQHF; J: TRBJ1-5; V: TRBV12-3/TRBV12-4; length: 15
CDR3: CASSEGDVANEQFF; J: TRBJ2-1; V: TRBV6-1; length: 14